This is a list of T cell receptor beta chains from one sample in a study of post-analysis software for immune sequencing data. TCRdb re-called the PCR reads with MiXCR, one entry per CDR3 protein. The profile covers about 460,000 distinct CDR3 sequences, with under 55% appearing a single time and around an eighth taken by the ten largest. The sequencing sample was made of blood. These receptors were obtained from a girl aged 10 to 17 with multiple sclerosis. Each CDR3 is given with its conserved first and last residue.

TRBJ2-1	TRBV5-5	CASSLGGPSLEQFF
TRBJ2-4	TRBV3-1	CASSQQGEQYF
NA	TRBV10-3	CAISGKGDRGYEQYF
TRBJ2-1	TRBV20-1	CSARDLGLAGEWNEQFF
TRBJ2-5	TRBV27	CASSLSGLMGETQYF
TRBJ2-5	TRBV6-6	CASSYSGYGYQETQYF
TRBJ2-3	TRBV7-6	CASSLARQGVADTQYF
TRBJ1-2	TRBV6-5	CASSYSGGSYGYTF
TRBJ2-3	TRBV11-2	CASSGRAGLSTDTQYF
TRBJ2-7	TRBV29-1	CSVEGGQGRSEQYF